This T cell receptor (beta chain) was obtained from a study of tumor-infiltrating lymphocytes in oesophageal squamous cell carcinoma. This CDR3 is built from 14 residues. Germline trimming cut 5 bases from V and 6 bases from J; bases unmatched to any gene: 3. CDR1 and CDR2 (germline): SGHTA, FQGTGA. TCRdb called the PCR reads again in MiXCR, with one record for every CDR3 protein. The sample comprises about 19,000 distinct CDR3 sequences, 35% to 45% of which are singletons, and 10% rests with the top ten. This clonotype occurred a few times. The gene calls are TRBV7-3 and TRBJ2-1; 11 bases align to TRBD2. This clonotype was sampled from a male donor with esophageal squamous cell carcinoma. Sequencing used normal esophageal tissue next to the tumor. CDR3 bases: TGTGCCAGCAGCCCGACTAGCGGGGCCAATGAGCAGTTCTTC. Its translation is CASSPTSGANEQFF.